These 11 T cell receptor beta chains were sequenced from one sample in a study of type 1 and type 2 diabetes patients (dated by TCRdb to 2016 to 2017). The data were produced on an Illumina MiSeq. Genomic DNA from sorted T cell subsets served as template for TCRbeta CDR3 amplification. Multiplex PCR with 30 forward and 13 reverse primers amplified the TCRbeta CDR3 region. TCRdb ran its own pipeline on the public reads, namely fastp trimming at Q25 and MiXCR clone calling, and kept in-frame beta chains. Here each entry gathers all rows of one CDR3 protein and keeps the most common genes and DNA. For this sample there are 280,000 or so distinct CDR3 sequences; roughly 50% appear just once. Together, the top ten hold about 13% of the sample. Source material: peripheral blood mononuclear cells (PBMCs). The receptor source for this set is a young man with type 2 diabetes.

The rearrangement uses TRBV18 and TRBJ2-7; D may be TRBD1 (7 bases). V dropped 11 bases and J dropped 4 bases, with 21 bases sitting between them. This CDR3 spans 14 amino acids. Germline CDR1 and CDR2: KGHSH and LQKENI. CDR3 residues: CASSPTTGRYEQYF. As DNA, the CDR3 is TGTGCCTCATCACCGACGACAGGGAGGTACGAGCAGTACTTC.

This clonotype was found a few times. The CDR3 DNA reads as TGTGCCAGCAGCGTGGACTACACAGATACGCAGTATTTT. Residues: CASSVDYTDTQYF. The chain is built from TRBV13 and TRBJ2-3; maybe TRBD2 (6 bases). This CDR3 spans 13 amino acids. Trimming shortened V by 5 bases and J by 2 bases, and 8 bases separated the two germline ends. From germline, CDR1 is PRHDT and CDR2 FYEKMQ (reference sequence). The entire variable domain, with the rest obtained from reference TRBV13 and TRBJ2-3, is as follows: AAGVIQSPRHLIKEKRETATLKCYPIPRHDTVYWYQQGPGQDPQFLISFYEKMQSDKGSIPDRFSAQQFSDYHSELNMSSLELGDSALYFCASSVDYTDTQYFGPGTRLTVL.

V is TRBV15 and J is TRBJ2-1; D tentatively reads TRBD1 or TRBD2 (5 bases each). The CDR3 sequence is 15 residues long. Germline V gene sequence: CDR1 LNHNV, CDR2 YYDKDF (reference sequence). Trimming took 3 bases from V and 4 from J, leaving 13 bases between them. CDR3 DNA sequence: TGTGCCACCAGCAGCGAAGGGACCGCTTACAATGAGCAGTTCTTC. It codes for CATSSEGTAYNEQFF.

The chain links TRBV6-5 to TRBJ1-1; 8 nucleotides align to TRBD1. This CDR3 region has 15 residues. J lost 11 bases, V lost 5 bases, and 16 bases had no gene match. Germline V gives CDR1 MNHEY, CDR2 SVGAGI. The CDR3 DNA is TGTGCCAGCAGTGAGTCATCCGCCCGACAGGGGTGGGCTTTCTTT. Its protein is CASSESSARQGWAFF.

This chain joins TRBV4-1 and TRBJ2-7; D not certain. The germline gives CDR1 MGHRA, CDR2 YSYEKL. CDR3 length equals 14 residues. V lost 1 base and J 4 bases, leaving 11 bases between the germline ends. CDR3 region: CASSQVPDGYEQYF. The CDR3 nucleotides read TGCGCCAGCAGCCAAGTCCCAGACGGATACGAGCAGTACTTC.

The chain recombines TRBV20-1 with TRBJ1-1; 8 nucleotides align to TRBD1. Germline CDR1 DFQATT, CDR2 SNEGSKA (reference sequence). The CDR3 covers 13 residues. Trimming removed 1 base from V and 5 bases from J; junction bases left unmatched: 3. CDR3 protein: CSARGTGRTEAFF. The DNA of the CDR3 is TGCAGTGCTAGAGGGACAGGGCGGACTGAAGCTTTCTTT.

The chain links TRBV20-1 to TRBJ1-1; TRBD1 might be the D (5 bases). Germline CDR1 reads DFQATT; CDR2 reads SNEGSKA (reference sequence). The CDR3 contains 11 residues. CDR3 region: CSTTENTEAFF. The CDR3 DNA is TGCAGCACGACAGAGAACACTGAAGCTTTCTTT.

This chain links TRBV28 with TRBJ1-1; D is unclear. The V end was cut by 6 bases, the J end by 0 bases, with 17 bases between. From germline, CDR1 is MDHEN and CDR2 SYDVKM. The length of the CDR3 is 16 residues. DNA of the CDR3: TGTGCCAGCAGCCTGGGGTCAGATGACATGAACACTGAAGCTTTCTTT. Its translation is CASSLGSDDMNTEAFF.

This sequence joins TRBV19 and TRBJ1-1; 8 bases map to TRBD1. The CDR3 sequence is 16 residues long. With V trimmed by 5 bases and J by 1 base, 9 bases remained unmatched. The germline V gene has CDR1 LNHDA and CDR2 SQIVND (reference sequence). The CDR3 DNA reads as TGTGCCAGTAGTCCGCTTGCCGGGACAGGGAACACTGAAGCTTTCTTT. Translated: CASSPLAGTGNTEAFF.

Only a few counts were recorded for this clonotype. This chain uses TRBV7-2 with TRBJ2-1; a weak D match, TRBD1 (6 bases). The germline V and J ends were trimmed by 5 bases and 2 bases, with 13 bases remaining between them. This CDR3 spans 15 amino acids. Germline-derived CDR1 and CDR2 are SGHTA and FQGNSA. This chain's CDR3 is CASSQGQGAYNEQFF. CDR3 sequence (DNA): TGTGCCAGCAGCCAGGGGCAGGGAGCCTACAATGAGCAGTTCTTC.

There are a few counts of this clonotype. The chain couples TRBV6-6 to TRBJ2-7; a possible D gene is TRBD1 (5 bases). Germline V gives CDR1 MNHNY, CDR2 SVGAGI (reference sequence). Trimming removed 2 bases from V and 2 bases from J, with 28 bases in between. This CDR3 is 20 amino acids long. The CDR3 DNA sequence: TGTGCCAGCAGTTACCCCATTGAATCCCTAGGGGCAAGATCTCCCTACGAGCAGTACTTC. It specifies CASSYPIESLGARSPYEQYF.